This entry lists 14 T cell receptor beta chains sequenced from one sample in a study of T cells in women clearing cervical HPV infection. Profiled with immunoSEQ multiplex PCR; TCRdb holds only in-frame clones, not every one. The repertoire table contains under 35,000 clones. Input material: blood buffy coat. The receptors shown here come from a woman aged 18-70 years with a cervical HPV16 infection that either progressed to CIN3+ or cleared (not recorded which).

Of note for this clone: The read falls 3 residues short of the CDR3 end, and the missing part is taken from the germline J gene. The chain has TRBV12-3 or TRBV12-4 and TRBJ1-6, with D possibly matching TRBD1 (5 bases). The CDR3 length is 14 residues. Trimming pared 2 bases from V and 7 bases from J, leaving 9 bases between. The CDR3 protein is CASSLMSGNSPLHF. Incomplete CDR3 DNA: TGTGCCAGCAGTTTAATGTCAGGGAATTCACCC.

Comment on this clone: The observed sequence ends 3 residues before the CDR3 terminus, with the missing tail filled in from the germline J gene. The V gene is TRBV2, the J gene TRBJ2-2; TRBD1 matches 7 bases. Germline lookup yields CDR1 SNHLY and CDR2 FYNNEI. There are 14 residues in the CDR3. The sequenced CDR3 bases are TGTGCCAGCAGCGACAGGGTTGGAGATGAAAAG. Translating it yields CASSDRVGDEK. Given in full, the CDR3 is CASSDRVGDEKLFF.

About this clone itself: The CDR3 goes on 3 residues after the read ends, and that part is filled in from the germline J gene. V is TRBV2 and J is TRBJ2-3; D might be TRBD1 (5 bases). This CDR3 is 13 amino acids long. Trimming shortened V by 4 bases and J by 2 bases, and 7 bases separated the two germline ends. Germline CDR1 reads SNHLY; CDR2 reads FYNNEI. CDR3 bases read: TGTGCCAGCAGTGGACAGCACACAGATACG. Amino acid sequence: CASSGQHTDT. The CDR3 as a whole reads CASSGQHTDTQYF.

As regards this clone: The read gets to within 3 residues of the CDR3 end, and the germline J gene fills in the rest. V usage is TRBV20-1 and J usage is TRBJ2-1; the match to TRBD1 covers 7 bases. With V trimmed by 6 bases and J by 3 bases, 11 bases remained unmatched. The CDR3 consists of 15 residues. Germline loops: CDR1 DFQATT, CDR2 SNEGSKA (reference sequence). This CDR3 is CSASIQGFNYNEQFF. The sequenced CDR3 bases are TGCAGTGCATCCATACAGGGGTTTAACTACAATGAG.

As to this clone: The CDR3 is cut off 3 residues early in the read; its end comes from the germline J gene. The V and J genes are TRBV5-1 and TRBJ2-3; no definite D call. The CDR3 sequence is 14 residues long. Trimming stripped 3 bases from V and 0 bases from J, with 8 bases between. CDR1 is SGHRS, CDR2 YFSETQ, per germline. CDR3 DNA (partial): TGCGCCAGCAGCTCCCAAGCGAGCACAGATACG. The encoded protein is CASSSQASTDT. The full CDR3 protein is CASSSQASTDTQYF.

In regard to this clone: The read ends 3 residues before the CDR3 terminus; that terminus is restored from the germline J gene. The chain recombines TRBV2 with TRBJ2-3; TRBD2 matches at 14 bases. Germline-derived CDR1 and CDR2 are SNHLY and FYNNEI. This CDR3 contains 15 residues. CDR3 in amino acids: CASSAATSGGETQYF. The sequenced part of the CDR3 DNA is TGTGCCAGCAGTGCGGCGACTAGCGGGGGGGAGACG.

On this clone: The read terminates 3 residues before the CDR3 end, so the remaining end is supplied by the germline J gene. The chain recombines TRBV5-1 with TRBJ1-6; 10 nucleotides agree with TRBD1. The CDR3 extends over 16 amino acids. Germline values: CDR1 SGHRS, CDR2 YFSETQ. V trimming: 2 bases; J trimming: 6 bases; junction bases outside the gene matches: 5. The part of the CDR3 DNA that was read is TGCGCCAGCAGCTTCGGACAGGGGGGGATTAATTCACCC. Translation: CASSFGQGGINSP. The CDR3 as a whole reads CASSFGQGGINSPLHF.

This chain's CDR3 is CASSLGLAALNDYTF. The part of the CDR3 DNA that was read is TGTGCCAGCAGCCTGGGACTAGCGGCACTCAATGAC. V and J are TRBV7-6 and TRBJ1-2, with D maybe TRBD1 (5 bases). The read comes to an end 3 residues before the CDR3 does, leaving the germline J gene to fill in the end. The CDR3 is 15 amino acids. Germline loops: CDR1 SGHVS, CDR2 FNYEAQ.

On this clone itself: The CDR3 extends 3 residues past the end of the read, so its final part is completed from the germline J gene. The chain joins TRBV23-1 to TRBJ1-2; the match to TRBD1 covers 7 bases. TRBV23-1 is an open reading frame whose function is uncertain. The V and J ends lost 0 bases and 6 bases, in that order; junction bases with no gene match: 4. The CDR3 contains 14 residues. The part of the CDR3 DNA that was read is TGCGCCAGCAGTCAATCGGGAAGGGGGCATGGC. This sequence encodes CASSQSGRGHG. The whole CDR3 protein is CASSQSGRGHGYTF.

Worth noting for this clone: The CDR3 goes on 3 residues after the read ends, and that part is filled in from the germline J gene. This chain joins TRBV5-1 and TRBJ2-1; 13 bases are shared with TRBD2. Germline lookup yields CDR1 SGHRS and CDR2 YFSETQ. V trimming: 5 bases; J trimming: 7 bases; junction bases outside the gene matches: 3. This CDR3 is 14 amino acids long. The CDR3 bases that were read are TGCGCCAGCAGAGCGACTAGCGGGGGGAATGAG. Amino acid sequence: CASRATSGGNE. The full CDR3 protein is CASRATSGGNEQFF.

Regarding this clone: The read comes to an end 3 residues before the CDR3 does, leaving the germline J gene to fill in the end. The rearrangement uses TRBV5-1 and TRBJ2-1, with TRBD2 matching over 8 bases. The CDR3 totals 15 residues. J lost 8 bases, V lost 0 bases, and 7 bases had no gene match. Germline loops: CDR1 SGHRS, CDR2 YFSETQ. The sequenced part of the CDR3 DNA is TGCGCCAGCAGCTTGGCCGCGACTAGCGCGGATGAG. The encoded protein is CASSLAATSADE. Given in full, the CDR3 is CASSLAATSADEQFF.

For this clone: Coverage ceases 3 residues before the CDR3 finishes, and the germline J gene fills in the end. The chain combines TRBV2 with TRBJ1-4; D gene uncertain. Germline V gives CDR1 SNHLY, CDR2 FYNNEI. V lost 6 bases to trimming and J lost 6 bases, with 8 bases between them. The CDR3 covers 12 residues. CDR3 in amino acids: CASRGVDEKLFF. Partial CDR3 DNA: TGTGCCAGCAGGGGCGTCGATGAAAAA.

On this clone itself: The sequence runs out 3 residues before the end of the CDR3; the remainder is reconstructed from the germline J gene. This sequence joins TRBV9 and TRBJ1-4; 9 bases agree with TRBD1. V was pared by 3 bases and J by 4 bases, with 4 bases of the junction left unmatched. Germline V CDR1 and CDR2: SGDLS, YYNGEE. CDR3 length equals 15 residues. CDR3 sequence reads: CASSDRQGDNEKLFF. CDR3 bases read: TGTGCCAGCAGCGATAGACAGGGGGATAATGAAAAA.

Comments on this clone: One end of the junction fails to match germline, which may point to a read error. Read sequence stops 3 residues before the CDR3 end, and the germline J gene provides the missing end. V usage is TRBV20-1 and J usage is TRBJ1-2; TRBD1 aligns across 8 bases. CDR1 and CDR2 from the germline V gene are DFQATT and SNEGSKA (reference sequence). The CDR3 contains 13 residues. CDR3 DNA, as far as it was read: TGCAGTGCCCGGCAGGGGGCTTTCTATGGA. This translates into CSARQGAFYG. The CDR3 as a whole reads CSARQGAFYGYTF.